In its sample, the clone carrying this TCR beta chain was seen many times. Its antigen is not known. The CDR3 regions of TCR beta were amplified from RNA transcripts. The study used the HTBI primer set for a first-round RT-PCR of the TCR CDR3. TCRdb independently ran MiXCR on the multiplex PCR reads; one entry per CDR3 protein. The sample has about 590,000 distinct CDR3 sequences, approximately 14% seen once. This sample was included in a study of T cells in Graves' hyperthyroidism and ophthalmopathy. Study in general: Staff took peripheral blood when the initial diagnosis was made, before any treatment began.

The V end lost 0 bases, the J end lost 4 bases, and 4 bases lay between the germline ends. CDR3 length: 12 residues. Germline CDR1 LGHDT, CDR2 YNNKEL (reference sequence). Each patient was aged 18 to 65 and had newly diagnosed hyperthyroidism of under 2 months' duration. The study's findings and limits: Researchers found most expanded thyroid clonotypes above 0.001 in blood as well. The model's output predicted ophthalmopathy at a median of about 6.5 months prior to onset.

The TCR comes from a woman aged 25 to 39 with Graves' hyperthyroidism. Sequencing used blood. The chain uses TRBV3-1 and TRBJ2-7; D not certain. The DNA of the CDR3 is TGTGCCAGCAGCCAAGACGATTACGAGCAGTACTTC. Amino acids: CASSQDDYEQYF.